The 14 T cell receptor beta chains below were found in one sample sequenced in a study of cytomegalovirus exposure and HLA in healthy donors. This PCR relied on a set of 60 Vbeta primers and 13 Jbeta primers. Libraries were prepared by immunoSEQ multiplex PCR; TCRdb keeps only in-frame clonotypes and omits some of them. The sample has about 150,000 clones; over 65% are singletons. What was sequenced was PBMCs. These receptors were taken from a female donor in good health and CMV-seropositive.

The chain joins TRBV5-1 to TRBJ1-2, with 7 bases matching TRBD1. V trimming: 4 bases; J trimming: 3 bases; junction bases outside the gene matches: 6. CDR1 and CDR2 from the germline V gene are SGHRS and YFSETQ. This CDR3 contains 14 residues. The CDR3 bases are TGCGCCAGCAGCCGGGGGACAGACGACTATGGCTACACCTTC. Its translation: CASSRGTDDYGYTF.

The genes are TRBV5-1 and TRBJ2-7; TRBD1 agrees at 11 bases. Germline CDR1 is SGHRS and CDR2 is YFSETQ. This CDR3 spans 16 amino acids. The ends lost 3 bases at V and 3 bases at J; junction bases unmatched: 8. The CDR3 coding sequence is TGCGCCAGCAGCTCCGGGACCGGGACAGGGGGCTACGAGCAGTACTTC. This gives the protein CASSSGTGTGGYEQYF.

The chain has TRBV7-8 and TRBJ2-7; D uncertain. Per the germline V gene, CDR1 is SGHVS and CDR2 is FQNEAQ. The V end lost 2 bases, the J end lost 3 bases, and 8 bases lay between the germline ends. The CDR3 length is 13 residues. CDR3 sequence (DNA): TGTGCCAGCAGCTTAACAGACATCTACGAGCAGTACTTC. Amino acid sequence: CASSLTDIYEQYF.

The CDR3 loop is CASSLTGTRPNEKLFF. The CDR3 coding sequence is TGCGCCAGCAGCTTGACAGGAACGAGGCCTAATGAAAAACTGTTTTTT. V usage is TRBV5-1 and J usage is TRBJ1-4; TRBD1 might be the D (5 bases). CDR1 is SGHRS and CDR2 is YFSETQ in the germline V gene. The CDR3 extends over 16 amino acids. V was trimmed by 1 base and J by 3 bases, leaving 13 bases between them.

CDR3 sequence: CASSFGTGVNEQFF. The CDR3 region has the DNA TGTGCCAGCAGCTTTGGGACAGGGGTCAATGAGCAGTTCTTC. J is TRBJ2-1 and V is TRBV7-2; TRBD1 aligns across 10 bases. The CDR3 loop spans 14 amino acids. V lost 3 bases and J lost 6; bases outside the gene matches: 2. The germline V gene encodes CDR1 SGHTA and CDR2 FQGNSA.

The V call is TRBV6-6, the J call TRBJ2-7; 13 positions agree with TRBD2. The V gene's germline CDR1 is MNHNY and CDR2 SVGAGI (reference sequence). The CDR3 has 15 residues. The junction had 8 bases not matched to a gene; V was cut back by 6 bases and J by 6 bases. The CDR3 nucleotides are TGTGCCAGCAGAAATACGGGACTAGCGGGGTTCGAGCAGTACTTC. This codes for CASRNTGLAGFEQYF.

This chain joins TRBV2 and TRBJ2-1; the D is unclear. V lost 5 bases to trimming and J lost 0 bases, with 8 bases between them. The germline CDR1 and CDR2 sequences are SNHLY and FYNNEI. The CDR3 length is 14 residues. The CDR3 nucleotides read TGTGCCAGCAGTAAACAGAGCTCCTACAATGAGCAGTTCTTC. This encodes CASSKQSSYNEQFF.

CDR3 in amino acids: CASSLGGGAYSPLHF. DNA for the CDR3: TGTGCCAGCAGTTTAGGGGGGGGCGCTTATTCACCCCTCCACTTT. This chain connects TRBV27 to TRBJ1-6, with D possibly TRBD1 on 6 matching bases. Trimming stripped 2 bases from V and 8 bases from J, with 13 bases between. The CDR3 is 15 residues long. Germline V gene lookup returns CDR1 MNHEY and CDR2 SMNVEV (reference sequence).

This clone was recorded only once. The genes are TRBV9 and TRBJ2-7; D not certain. Per the germline V gene, CDR1 is SGDLS and CDR2 is YYNGEE. Trimming took off 4 bases at V and 6 bases at J, with 14 bases between the two ends. The CDR3 length is 13 residues. CDR3 sequence: CASSPSQESEQYF. In nucleotides, the CDR3 is TGTGCCAGCAGCCCGAGTCAGGAATCCGAGCAGTACTTC.

This clone was seen just once. The chain combines TRBV18 with TRBJ1-4; maybe TRBD1 (5 bases). The CDR3 extends over 14 amino acids. V lost 2 bases and J 13 bases, leaving 17 bases between the germline ends. CDR1 is KGHSH, CDR2 LQKENI, per germline. CDR3 bases: TGTGCCAGCTCACCAGGGCAGGCGCCCGGGGGACTGTTTTTT. Amino acid sequence: CASSPGQAPGGLFF.

This clone turned up a few times. The chain recombines TRBV28 with TRBJ1-1; D remains ambiguous. The CDR3 is made up of 13 amino acids. Between the trimmed V and J ends, which lost 5 bases and 6 bases, there was a span of 13 bases. Germline V CDR1 and CDR2: MDHEN, SYDVKM. CDR3 sequence: CASSPSDGPEAFF. The CDR3 DNA reads TGTGCCAGCAGTCCAAGTGATGGCCCTGAAGCTTTCTTT.

CDR3 sequence reads: CASSFQRTGLDGYTF. CDR3 coding DNA: TGTGCCAGCAGCTTCCAGCGGACGGGATTAGATGGCTACACCTTC. The genes are TRBV7-2 and TRBJ1-2; D is unresolved. Trimming pared 3 bases from V and 6 bases from J, leaving 17 bases between. Looked up from germline, CDR1 is SGHTA and CDR2 is FQGNSA. The CDR3 runs to 15 residues.

This chain joins TRBV28 and TRBJ1-1; tentatively, D is TRBD1 (6 bases). This CDR3 region has 14 residues. The germline gives CDR1 MDHEN, CDR2 SYDVKM. Trimming cost V 6 bases and J 4 bases, with 15 bases left between them. The CDR3 is CASRRVGASTEAFF. In DNA, the CDR3 is TGTGCCAGCAGGCGAGTGGGGGCTTCCACTGAAGCTTTCTTT. Based on the CDR3 plus reference TRBV28 and TRBJ1-1, the full variable domain is DVKVTQSSRYLVKRTGEKVFLECVQDMDHENMFWYRQDPGLGLRLIYFSYDVKMKEKGDIPEGYSVSREKKERFSLILESASTNQTSMYLCASRRVGASTEAFFGQGTRLTVV.

The chain has TRBV18 and TRBJ1-5; D is ambiguous. The V end lost 2 bases, the J end lost 2 bases, and 7 bases lay between the germline ends. This CDR3 has 14 residues. The germline CDR1 and CDR2 sequences are KGHSH and LQKENI. The CDR3 nucleotides are TGTGCCAGCTCACCAGAGAGAGGCAATCAGCCCCAGCATTTT. Translating gives CASSPERGNQPQHF. Filled out from reference TRBV18 and TRBJ1-5, the complete variable domain reads NAGVMQNPRHLVRRRGQEARLRCSPMKGHSHVYWYRQLPEEGLKFMVYLQKENIIDESGMPKERFSAEFPKEGPSILRIQQVVRGDSAAYFCASSPERGNQPQHFGDGTRLSIL.